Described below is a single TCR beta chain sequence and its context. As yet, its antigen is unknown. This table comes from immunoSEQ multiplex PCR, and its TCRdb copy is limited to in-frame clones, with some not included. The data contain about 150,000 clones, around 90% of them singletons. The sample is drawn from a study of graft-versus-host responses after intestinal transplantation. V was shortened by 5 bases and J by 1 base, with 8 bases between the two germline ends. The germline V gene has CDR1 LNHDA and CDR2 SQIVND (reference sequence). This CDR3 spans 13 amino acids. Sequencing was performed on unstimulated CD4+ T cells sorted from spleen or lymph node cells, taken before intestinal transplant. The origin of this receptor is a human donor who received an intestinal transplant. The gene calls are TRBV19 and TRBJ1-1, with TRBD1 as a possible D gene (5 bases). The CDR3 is CASSFQGNTEAFF. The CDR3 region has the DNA TGTGCCAGTAGTTTCCAGGGGAACACTGAAGCTTTCTTT.